A single sample is the source of the 8 T cell receptor beta chains below, sequenced in a study of T cell repertoires in cytomegalovirus infection. Antigens for these TCRs are unknown. Each CDR3 protein gets one entry after TCRdb re-called the reads with MiXCR. The table lists over 120,000 distinct CDR3 sequences, 32% of them singletons. The sequencing used CD8+ T cells from cultured PBMCs, collected from culture after CMV antigen stimulation. The receptors originated from a human donor in good health (CMV status not recorded). Some clones in this sample may be carry-over from other donors' samples.

This clonotype was recorded a few times. The genes are TRBV7-2 and TRBJ2-2; D might be TRBD2 (5 bases). In germline, CDR1 is SGHTA, CDR2 FQGNSA. The CDR3 is 16 amino acids. V lost 3 bases, J lost 2 bases, and 13 bases lay in between. CDR3 nucleotides: TGTGCCAGCAGCTTCACCACCGGGGTAAACACCGGGGAGCTGTTTTTT. Protein: CASSFTTGVNTGELFF.

This clonotype has just a few counts. DNA of the CDR3: TGTGCCAGCATTAGCGGGGGGGCCTCTGAGCAGTTCTTC. Encoded protein: CASISGGASEQFF. The V call is TRBV12-3 or TRBV12-4, the J call TRBJ2-1; 11 nucleotides agree with TRBD2. V was clipped by 7 bases and J by 9 bases; unmatched bases: 5. The CDR3 runs to 13 residues.

This clonotype was observed a handful of times. The chain links TRBV28 to TRBJ2-3, with D perhaps assigned TRBD1 or TRBD2 (5 bases each). The germline V and J ends were trimmed by 4 bases and 2 bases, with 22 bases remaining between them. Germline lookup yields CDR1 MDHEN and CDR2 SYDVKM. The CDR3 runs 18 residues. CDR3 amino acids: CASSYVGLAPSPTDTQYF. DNA of the CDR3: TGTGCCAGCAGTTATGTGGGGCTAGCACCCTCACCCACAGATACGCAGTATTTT.

The genes are TRBV4-1 and TRBJ2-7; D might be TRBD2 (6 bases). This CDR3 comprises 13 residues. CDR1 MGHRA and CDR2 YSYEKL come from the germline V gene. V shed 4 bases and J shed 3 bases, with 10 bases lying between them. The CDR3 coding sequence is TGCGCCAGCAGCCCGGAGGGTAGCTACGAGCAGTACTTC. It codes for CASSPEGSYEQYF.

This clonotype was seen repeatedly, ten times or more. The chain has TRBV7-2 and TRBJ1-3; D uncertain. With 1 base removed from V and 1 base from J, the gap between germline ends came to 8 bases. Germline V gives CDR1 SGHTA, CDR2 FQGNSA. This CDR3 contains 15 residues. The CDR3 protein is CASSLDFGSGNTIYF. DNA of the CDR3: TGTGCCAGCAGCTTAGATTTCGGGTCTGGAAACACCATATATTTT.

This clonotype showed up just a few times. The chain combines TRBV6-5 with TRBJ2-7; possible D gene TRBD2, 8 bases. Germline V gene sequence: CDR1 MNHEY, CDR2 SVGAGI. The CDR3 is 13 amino acids. Between the trimmed V and J ends, which lost 11 bases and 2 bases, there was a span of 16 bases. As DNA, the CDR3 is TGTGCCGCACGGGAGGGGGCAGCCTACGAGCAGTACTTC. This sequence encodes CAAREGAAYEQYF.

A few counts support this clonotype. The rearrangement links TRBV19 to TRBJ1-1, with D hard to call. With 7 bases removed from V and 1 base from J, the gap between germline ends came to 7 bases. This CDR3 contains 12 residues. The germline V gene has CDR1 LNHDA and CDR2 SQIVND (reference sequence). The CDR3 loop reads CASISGNTEAFF. CDR3 DNA sequence: TGTGCCAGTATATCAGGGAACACTGAAGCTTTCTTT.

The CDR3 loop is CASRGLTNTGELFF. CDR3 sequence (DNA): TGTGCCAGCAGGGGACTTACGAACACCGGGGAGCTGTTTTTT. The chain uses TRBV6-5 and TRBJ2-2; tentative D call: TRBD2 (6 bases). The CDR3 spans 14 residues. The V and J ends lost 6 bases and 0 bases respectively, with 8 bases between them. Germline values: CDR1 MNHEY, CDR2 SVGAGI.